The clone carrying this T cell receptor (beta chain) was observed a handful of times. The sample is drawn from a study of blood T cell repertoires in COVID-19. About the study: Acute-phase and convalescent COVID-19 samples originated in the United States, Italy and Spain. PBMCs, B-cell-depleted T cells, or T cells provided the cDNA or gDNA that made up the material.

Authors' analysis steps: Estimation of nucleated cell counts was performed using reference gene primer amplification. Measured with immunoSEQ multiplex PCR; TCRdb has only the in-frame clones, and not every one. V, J and clone size are those of that table, while D and trimming were read from the DNA. The sample holds a few hundred thousand clones, roughly 89% seen once. Sequencing used peripheral blood. This TCR came from a woman aged 40 to 50 who had recovered from COVID-19.

CDR3 protein: CASSDPRGSSYNEQFF. For the CDR3, the DNA is TGTGCCAGCAGTGACCCGAGGGGGAGCTCCTACAATGAGCAGTTCTTC. V usage is TRBV2 and J usage is TRBJ2-1, with D perhaps TRBD1 (6 bases). Trimming left V 3 bases short and J 0 bases short, with 12 bases between. Per germline, CDR1 SNHLY and CDR2 FYNNEI. The CDR3 spans 16 residues.